The present T cell receptor beta chain was sequenced within a study of blood T cell repertoires in COVID-19. For the study at large: The study counted Cohort 3 donors as recovered given two negative PCRs, clearance, or symptom resolution.

This clone was recorded only once. Looked up from germline, CDR1 is KGHDR and CDR2 is SFDVKD. The V and J ends lost 4 bases and 4 bases, in that order; junction bases with no gene match: 7. The CDR3 length is 16 residues. Authors' methods: The authors estimated nucleated cell counts from reference gene primer amplification. Sequencing was performed with immunoSEQ multiplex PCR; in TCRdb, only in-frame clones are kept and a portion is missing. The D gene and trimming were derived from the DNA, and the V and J assignments and clone size from that table. The sample yields under 300,000 clones, 88% seen once. Cohort assignment relied on participant-reported clinical history.

This chain uses TRBV24-1 with TRBJ2-2; TRBD2 agrees at 8 bases. The sample consisted of PBMCs or T cells enriched from blood (not recorded which). The clonotype comes from a woman aged 55-69 years in a cohort exposed to, infected with or recovered from COVID-19 (not recorded which). The CDR3 loop reads CATSDPGLGVTGELFF. DNA of the CDR3: TGTGCCACCAGTGACCCGGGACTAGGGGTCACCGGGGAGCTGTTTTTT.